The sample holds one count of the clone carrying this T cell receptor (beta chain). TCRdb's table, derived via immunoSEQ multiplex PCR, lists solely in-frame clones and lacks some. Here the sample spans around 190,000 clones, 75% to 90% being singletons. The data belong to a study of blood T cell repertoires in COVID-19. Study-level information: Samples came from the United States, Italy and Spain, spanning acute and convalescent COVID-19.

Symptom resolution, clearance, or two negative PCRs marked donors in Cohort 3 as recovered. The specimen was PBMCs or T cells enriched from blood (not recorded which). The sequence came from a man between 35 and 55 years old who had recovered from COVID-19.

The CDR3 nucleotides read TGTGCCAGTAGTATTGGTCAGGGTTACGAGCAGTACTTC. Translated: CASSIGQGYEQYF. The chain links TRBV19 to TRBJ2-7; weak D call: TRBD1 (5 bases). V lost 3 bases to trimming and J lost 4 bases, with 10 bases between them. The germline CDR1 and CDR2 sequences are LNHDA and SQIVND (reference sequence). This CDR3 region has 13 residues.